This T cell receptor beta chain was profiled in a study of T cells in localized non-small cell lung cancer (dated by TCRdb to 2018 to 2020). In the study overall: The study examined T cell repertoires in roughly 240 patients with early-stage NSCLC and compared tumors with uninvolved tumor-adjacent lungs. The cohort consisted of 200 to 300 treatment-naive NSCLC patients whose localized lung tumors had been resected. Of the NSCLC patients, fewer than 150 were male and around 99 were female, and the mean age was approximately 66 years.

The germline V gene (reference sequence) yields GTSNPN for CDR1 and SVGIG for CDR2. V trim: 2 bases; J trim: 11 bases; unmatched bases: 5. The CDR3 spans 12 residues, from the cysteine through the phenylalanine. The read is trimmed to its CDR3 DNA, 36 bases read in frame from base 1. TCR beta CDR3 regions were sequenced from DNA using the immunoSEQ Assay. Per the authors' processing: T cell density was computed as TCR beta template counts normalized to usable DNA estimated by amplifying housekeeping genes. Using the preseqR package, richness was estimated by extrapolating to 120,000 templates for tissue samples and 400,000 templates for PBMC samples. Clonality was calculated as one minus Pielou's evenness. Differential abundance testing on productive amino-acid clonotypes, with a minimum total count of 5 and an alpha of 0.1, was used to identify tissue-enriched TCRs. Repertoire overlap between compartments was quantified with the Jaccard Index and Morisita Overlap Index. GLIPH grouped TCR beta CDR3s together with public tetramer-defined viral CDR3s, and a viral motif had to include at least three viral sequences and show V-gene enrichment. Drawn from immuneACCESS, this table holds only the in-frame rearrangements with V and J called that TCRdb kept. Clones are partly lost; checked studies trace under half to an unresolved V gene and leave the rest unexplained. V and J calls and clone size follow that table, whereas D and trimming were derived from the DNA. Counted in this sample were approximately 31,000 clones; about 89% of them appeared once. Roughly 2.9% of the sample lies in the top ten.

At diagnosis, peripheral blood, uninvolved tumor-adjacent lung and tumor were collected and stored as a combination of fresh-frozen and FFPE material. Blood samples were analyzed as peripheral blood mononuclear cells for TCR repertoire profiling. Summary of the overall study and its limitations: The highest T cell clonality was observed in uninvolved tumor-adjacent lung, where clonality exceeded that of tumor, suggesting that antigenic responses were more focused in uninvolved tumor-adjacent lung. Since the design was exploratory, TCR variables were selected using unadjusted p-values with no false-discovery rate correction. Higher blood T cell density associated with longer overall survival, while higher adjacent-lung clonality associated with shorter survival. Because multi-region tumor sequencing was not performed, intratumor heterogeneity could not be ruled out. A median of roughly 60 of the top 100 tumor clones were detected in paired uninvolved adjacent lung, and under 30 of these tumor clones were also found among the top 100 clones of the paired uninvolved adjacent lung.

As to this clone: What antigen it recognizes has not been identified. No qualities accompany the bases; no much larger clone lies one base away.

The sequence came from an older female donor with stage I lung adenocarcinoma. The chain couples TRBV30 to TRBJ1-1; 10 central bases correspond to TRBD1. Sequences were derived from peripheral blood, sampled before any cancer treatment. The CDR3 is CAWSRTGGFAFF. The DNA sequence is TGTGCCTGGAGTAGGACAGGGGGTTTTGCTTTCTTT.